This is a list of T cell receptor beta chains from one sample in a study of OX40 agonist ivuxolimab in advanced cancers. Profiled with immunoSEQ multiplex PCR; TCRdb holds only in-frame clones, not every one. The sample consists of 30,000 to 35,000 clones, 85% to 95% of them appearing once. Sequenced here: CD4+ or CD8+ T cells sorted from blood, sampled in a trial of the OX40 agonist ivuxolimab. The receptors were gathered from an adult with an advanced solid tumor such as melanoma, head and neck, liver or kidney cancer. The conserved cysteine and the conserved F or W are not part of the CDR3 here. Each record gives: V gene, clone size, CDR3 protein. Rows may omit the clone size; those that give it use once, few, many or a size class.

V: TRBV7-9
size: -
CDR3: ASSWTSGGEQDTQY

V: TRBV7-6
size: -
CDR3: ASSFMGEETQY

V: TRBV30
size: -
CDR3: AWSVAGERGYT

V: TRBV27
size: -
CDR3: ASSHRGQGKAF

V: TRBV15
size: -
CDR3: ATSRIEIQAQH

V: TRBV28
size: -
CDR3: ASSITDTQY

V: TRBV6-5
size: -
CDR3: ASSGRTGVNIQY

V: TRBV7-2
size: -
CDR3: ASSLEGVLGEETEAF

V: TRBV27
size: -
CDR3: ASRAAYEQY

V: TRBV6-1
size: -
CDR3: ASSEFSGEDTQY

V: TRBV5-6
size: -
CDR3: ASSPIADSYEQY

V: TRBV6-1
size: -
CDR3: ASSLRRALSYEQY

V: TRBV29-1
size: -
CDR3: SVRGPTEAF

V: TRBV5-5
size: -
CDR3: ASVGQGDGYT

V: TRBV6-6
size: -
CDR3: ASSPGQGGNYGYT

V: TRBV7-9
size: -
CDR3: ASSPGQGAYEQY

V: TRBV7-2
size: -
CDR3: ASSSGGAGETQY

V: TRBV7-8
size: -
CDR3: ASSFDRDEQY

V: TRBV11-2
size: -
CDR3: ASSLDDFTDTQY

V: TRBV7-9
size: once
CDR3: ASSLEFGTGGDTIY

V: TRBV10-2
size: -
CDR3: ASSESTGVNTEAF

V: TRBV9
size: -
CDR3: ASSVRGNPNTGELF

V: TRBV12-5
size: -
CDR3: ASGETVGMTDTQY

V: TRBV19
size: -
CDR3: ASAGQGITEAF

V: TRBV19
size: -
CDR3: ASSIMAGTTQGNIQY

V: TRBV7-7
size: -
CDR3: ASSPGEAGEQY

V: TRBV28
size: once
CDR3: ASSFQNYEQY

V: TRBV5-1
size: -
CDR3: ASSPGTGFGSYNEQF

V: TRBV6-6
size: -
CDR3: ASSPALDRDNEQF

V: TRBV4-3
size: -
CDR3: ASSQEGMNTEAF

V: TRBV9
size: -
CDR3: ASSVGGVSTDTQY

V: TRBV7-9
size: few
CDR3: ASSLVSRNYEQY

V: TRBV5-1
size: -
CDR3: ASSLEGTKETQY

V: TRBV5-1
size: -
CDR3: ASSWDGTTGRVVQY

V: TRBV27
size: -
CDR3: ASSILFSGIAYEQY

V: TRBV7-9
size: -
CDR3: AIFRDRIEAF

V: TRBV7-2
size: -
CDR3: ASSFSTDTQY

V: TRBV5-6
size: few
CDR3: ASSTPGDQPQH

V: TRBV28
size: -
CDR3: ASSLYTSSRGDTQY

V: TRBV19
size: -
CDR3: ASSIAGGYTGELF